This TCR beta chain was observed in a study of blood T cells in healthy people across ages. General study findings and limits: CMV status of donors was not determined, possibly confounding expanded clonotype changes. As age increased, TCR beta diversity per million T cells fell in a roughly linear fashion. Using unsorted PBMCs precluded a conclusive naive versus antigen-experienced comparison.

Together with a sample-barcoded 5' primer, a J-beta primer mix was included in a second PCR lasting about 6 to 11 cycles. Every individual sample yielded 2.5 million or more paired-end reads (each containing CDR3). MiXCR, applied by TCRdb to the 5' RACE reads, yields one record per CDR3 protein. This table holds around 800,000 distinct CDR3 sequences, about 45% found once. This clonotype has just one count. Its specificity is unknown. CDR3 size: 15 residues. V dropped 4 bases and J dropped 7 bases, with 17 bases sitting between them. The V gene's germline CDR1 is SGHDT and CDR2 YYEEEE. Sequencing was performed on blood. The origin of this receptor is a man aged 80 or over in good health. The chain joins TRBV5-6 to TRBJ2-2; D is possibly TRBD1 (6 bases). CDR3 in amino acids: CASSPLPGVGGELFF. DNA of the CDR3: TGTGCCAGCAGCCCACTCCCAGGGGTCGGCGGGGAGCTGTTTTTT. Full variable domain (remainder filled in from reference TRBV5-6 and TRBJ2-2): DAGVTQSPTHLIKTRGQQVTLRCSPKSGHDTVSWYQQALGQGPQFIFQYYEEEERQRGNFPDRFSGHQFPNYSSELNVNALLLGDSALYLCASSPLPGVGGELFFGEGSRLTVL.